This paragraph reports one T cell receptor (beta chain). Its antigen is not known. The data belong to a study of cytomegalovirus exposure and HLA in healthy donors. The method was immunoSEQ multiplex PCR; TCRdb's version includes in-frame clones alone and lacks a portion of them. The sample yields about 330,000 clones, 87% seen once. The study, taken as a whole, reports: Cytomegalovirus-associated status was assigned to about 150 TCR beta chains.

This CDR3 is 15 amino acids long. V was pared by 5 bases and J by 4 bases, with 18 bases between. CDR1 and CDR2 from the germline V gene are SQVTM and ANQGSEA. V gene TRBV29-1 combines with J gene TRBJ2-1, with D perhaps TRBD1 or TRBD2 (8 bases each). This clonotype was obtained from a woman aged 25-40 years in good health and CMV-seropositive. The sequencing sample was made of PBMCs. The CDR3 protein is CSVSGGDRLYNEQFF. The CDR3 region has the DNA TGCAGCGTTTCCGGGGGGGACAGGTTGTACAATGAGCAGTTCTTC.